These 2 T cell receptor beta chains were all obtained from the same sample, sequenced in a study of OX40 agonist ivuxolimab in advanced cancers. Generated by immunoSEQ multiplex PCR, the TCRdb table keeps only in-frame clones and is missing some. There are about 67,000 clones in the sample; more than 70% occur only once, and around 8% lies in the top ten. Specimen: CD4+ or CD8+ T cells sorted from blood, collected in a trial of the OX40 agonist ivuxolimab. The source is an adult with an advanced solid tumor such as melanoma, head and neck, liver or kidney cancer.

CDR3 loop: CATQQGNEKLFF. The CDR3 DNA reads TGTGCCACCCAACAGGGGAATGAAAAACTGTTTTTT. The chain recombines TRBV28 with TRBJ1-4, with 7 bases lining up with TRBD1. CDR1 MDHEN and CDR2 SYDVKM come from the germline V gene. After removal of 10 bases from V and 5 bases from J, the junction contained 4 bases not matched to a gene. CDR3 length equals 12 residues.

This clone has only a few counts. This rearrangement joins TRBV4-3 to TRBJ1-4; D unclear. CDR3 length: 15 amino acids. CDR1 and CDR2 (germline): LGHNA, YSLEER. V lost 1 base and J 8 bases, leaving 14 bases between the germline ends. In nucleotides, the CDR3 is TGCGCCAGCAGCCAAGGGGTGGGCGCGAGAGAAAAACTGTTTTTT. Translating gives CASSQGVGAREKLFF.